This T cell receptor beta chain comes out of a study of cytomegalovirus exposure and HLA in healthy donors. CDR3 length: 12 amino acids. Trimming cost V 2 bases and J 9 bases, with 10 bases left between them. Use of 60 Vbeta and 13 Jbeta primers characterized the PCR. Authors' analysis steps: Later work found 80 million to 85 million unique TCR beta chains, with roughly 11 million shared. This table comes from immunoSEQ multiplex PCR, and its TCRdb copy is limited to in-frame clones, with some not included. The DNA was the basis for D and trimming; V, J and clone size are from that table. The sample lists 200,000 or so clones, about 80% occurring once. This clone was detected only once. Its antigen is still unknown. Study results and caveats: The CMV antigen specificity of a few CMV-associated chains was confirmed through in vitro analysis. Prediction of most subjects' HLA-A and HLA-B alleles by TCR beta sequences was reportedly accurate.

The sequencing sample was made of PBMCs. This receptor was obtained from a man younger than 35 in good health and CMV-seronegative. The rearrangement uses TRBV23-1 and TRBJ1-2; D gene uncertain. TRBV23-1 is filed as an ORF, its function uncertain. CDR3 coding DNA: TGCGCCAGCAGTCAAGAGGGCGCGAGCTACACCTTC. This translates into CASSQEGASYTF.